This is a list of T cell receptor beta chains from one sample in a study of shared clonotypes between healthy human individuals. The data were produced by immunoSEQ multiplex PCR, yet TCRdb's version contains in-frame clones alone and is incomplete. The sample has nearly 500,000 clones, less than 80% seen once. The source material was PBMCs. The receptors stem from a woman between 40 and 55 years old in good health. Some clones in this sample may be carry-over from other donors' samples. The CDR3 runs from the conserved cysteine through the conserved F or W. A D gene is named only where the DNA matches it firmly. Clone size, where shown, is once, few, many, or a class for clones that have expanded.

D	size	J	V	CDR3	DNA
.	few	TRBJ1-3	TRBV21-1	CASSKGGVSGNTIYF	TGTGCCAGCAGCAAAGGCGGAGTCTCTGGAAACACCATATATTTT
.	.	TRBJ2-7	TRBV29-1	CSVARTSKYEQYF	TGCAGCGTTGCGCGGACCAGCAAATACGAGCAGTACTTC
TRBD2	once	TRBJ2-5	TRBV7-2	CASSRGDSTGGTQYF	TGTGCCAGCAGCCGGGGGGACTCCACGGGGGGGACCCAGTACTTC
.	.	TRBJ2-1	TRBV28	CASSSSAYSYNEQFF	TGTGCCAGCAGTAGCTCCGCTTACTCCTACAATGAGCAGTTCTTC
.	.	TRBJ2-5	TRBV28	CASSLAGTNKQETQYF	TGTGCCAGCAGTTTAGCCGGGACAAATAAACAAGAGACCCAGTACTTC
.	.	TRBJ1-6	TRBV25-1	CASSEGRGAPLHF	TGTGCCAGCAGTGAGGGGAGAGGGGCACCCCTCCACTTT
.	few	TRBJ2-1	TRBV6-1	CASTLEGDYNEQFF	TGTGCCAGCACCCTCGAGGGAGACTACAATGAGCAGTTCTTC
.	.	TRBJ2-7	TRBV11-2	CASSLGSRYSYEQYF	TGTGCCAGCAGCTTAGGGTCCAGATACTCCTACGAGCAGTACTTC
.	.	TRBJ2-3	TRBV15	CATSRGGTADTQYF	TGTGCCACCAGCAGAGGGGGGACCGCAGATACGCAGTATTTT
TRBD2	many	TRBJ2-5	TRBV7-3	CASSHRVSGREETQYF	TGTGCCAGCAGCCACCGGGTCAGCGGGAGGGAAGAGACCCAGTACTTC
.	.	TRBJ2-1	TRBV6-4	CASSDFAGNDGEQFF	TGTGCCAGCAGTGACTTTGCGGGAAATGACGGGGAGCAGTTCTTC
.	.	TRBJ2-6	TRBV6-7	CASSYSRYVRTFSGANVLTF	TGTGCCAGCAGTTACTCCCGGTACGTTCGGACCTTCTCTGGGGCCAACGTCCTGACTTTC
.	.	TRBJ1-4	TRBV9	CASSVEDGSGEKLFF	TGTGCCAGCAGCGTAGAGGACGGGTCGGGTGAAAAACTGTTTTTT
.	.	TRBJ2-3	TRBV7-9	CASSPRSGSHTDTQYF	TGTGCCAGCAGCCCCCGTTCGGGTTCACACACAGATACGCAGTATTTT
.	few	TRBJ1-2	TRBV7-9	CASSISSLYGYTF	TGTGCCAGCAGCATCAGCTCCCTCTATGGCTACACCTTC
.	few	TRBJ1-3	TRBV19	CASLGTLSGNTIYF	TGTGCCAGTCTGGGGACCCTCTCTGGAAACACCATATATTTT
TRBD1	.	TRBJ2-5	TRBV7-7	CASSLGRTVGTGGETQYF	TGTGCTAGCAGCTTGGGACGCACGGTGGGGACAGGGGGAGAGACCCAGTACTTC
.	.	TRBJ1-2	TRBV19	CASSAAVTAIYGYTF	TGTGCCAGTAGTGCTGCGGTGACAGCTATCTATGGCTACACCTTC
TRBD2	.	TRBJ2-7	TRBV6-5	CASTLEASGEGEQYF	TGTGCCAGCACCCTCGAGGCTAGCGGGGAGGGTGAGCAGTACTTC
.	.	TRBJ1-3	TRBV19	CASCDRRTGNTIYF	TGTGCCAGTTGTGACAGGAGAACTGGAAACACCATATATTTT
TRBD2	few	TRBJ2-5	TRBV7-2	CASSPSGQETQYF	TGTGCCAGCAGCCCTAGCGGCCAAGAGACCCAGTACTTC
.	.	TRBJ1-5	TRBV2	CASSISNQPQHF	TGTGCCAGCTCAATTAGCAATCAGCCCCAGCATTTT
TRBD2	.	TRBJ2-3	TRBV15	CATSRGLAGDTQYF	TGTGCCACCAGCAGGGGACTAGCGGGAGATACGCAGTATTTT
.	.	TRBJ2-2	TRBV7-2	CASSGAGVAGELFF	TGTGCCTCCTCGGGGGCGGGAGTTGCCGGGGAGCTGTTTTTT
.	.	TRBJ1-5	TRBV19	CASSGQGGSNQPQHF	TGTGCCAGTAGTGGGCAGGGAGGGAGCAATCAGCCCCAGCATTTT
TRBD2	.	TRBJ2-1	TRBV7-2	CASIQLANYNEQFF	TGTGCCAGCATCCAACTAGCGAACTACAATGAGCAGTTCTTC
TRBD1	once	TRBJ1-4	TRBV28	CASSSYRGTNEKLFF	TGTGCCAGCAGTTCTTACAGGGGAACTAATGAAAAACTGTTTTTT
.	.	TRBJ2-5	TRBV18	CASSRAAQETQYF	TGTGCCAGCTCACGCGCAGCCCAAGAGACCCAGTACTTC
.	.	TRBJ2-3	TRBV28	CASSFPDTSTDTQYF	TGTGCCAGCAGTTTCCCGGATACAAGCACAGATACGCAGTATTTT
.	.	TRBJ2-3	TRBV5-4	CASSLGDWRDADTQYF	TGTGCCAGCAGCTTGGGCGATTGGCGGGACGCAGATACGCAGTATTTT
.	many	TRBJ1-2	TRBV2	CASSDSLGLGPYWNYGYTF	TGTGCCAGCAGTGATTCGTTAGGACTGGGCCCCTATTGGAACTATGGCTACACCTTC
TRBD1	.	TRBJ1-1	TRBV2	CASSPRTGPEAFF	TGTGCCAGCAGTCCCCGGACAGGACCTGAAGCTTTCTTT
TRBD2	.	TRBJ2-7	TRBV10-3	CAISEGGRASYEQYF	TGTGCCATCAGTGAGGGCGGGAGGGCCTCCTACGAGCAGTACTTC
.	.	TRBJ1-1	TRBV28	CASRPRGRADTEAFF	TGTGCCAGCAGGCCCAGGGGAAGGGCGGACACTGAAGCTTTCTTT
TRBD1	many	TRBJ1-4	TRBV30	CAWSVLGTGSEKLFF	TGTGCCTGGAGTGTATTGGGGACAGGGAGTGAAAAACTGTTTTTT
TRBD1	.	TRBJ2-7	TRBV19	CASSMTGGRHEQYF	TGTGCCAGTAGTATGACAGGGGGCAGGCACGAGCAGTACTTC
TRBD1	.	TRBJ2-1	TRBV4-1	CASSHPGQGLSSYNEQFF	TGCGCCAGCAGCCACCCCGGACAGGGCCTGAGCTCCTACAATGAGCAGTTCTTC
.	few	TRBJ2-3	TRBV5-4	CASSHRETDTQYF	TGTGCCAGCAGCCACCGGGAGACAGATACGCAGTATTTT
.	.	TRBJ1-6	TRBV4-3	CASSQDGTQSSYNSPLHF	TGCGCCAGCAGCCAAGACGGGACACAAAGCTCCTATAATTCACCCCTCCACTTT
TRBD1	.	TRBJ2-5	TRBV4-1	CASSQGQRETQYF	TGCGCCAGCAGCCAGGGACAGAGGGAGACCCAGTACTTC
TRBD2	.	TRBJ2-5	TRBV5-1	CASSLMSGRPWETQYF	TGCGCCAGCAGCTTGATGAGCGGGAGGCCCTGGGAGACCCAGTACTTC
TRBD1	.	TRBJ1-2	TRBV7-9	CASSPTRDRGLGYTF	TGTGCCAGCAGCCCAACGCGGGACAGGGGGCTTGGCTACACCTTC
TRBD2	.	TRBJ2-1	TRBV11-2	CASSLRWTSGSANEQFF	TGTGCCAGCAGCTTAAGGTGGACTAGCGGGAGTGCGAATGAGCAGTTCTTC
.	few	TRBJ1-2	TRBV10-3	CAISESDKANYGYTF	TGTGCCATCAGTGAGTCTGACAAAGCTAACTATGGCTACACCTTC
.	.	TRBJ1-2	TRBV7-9	CASSLETENYGYTF	TGTGCCAGCAGCCTGGAGACAGAAAACTATGGCTACACCTTC
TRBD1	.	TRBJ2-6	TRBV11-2	CASSLEGATGASSGANVLTF	TGTGCCAGCAGCTTAGAGGGCGCAACAGGGGCCAGCTCTGGGGCCAACGTCCTGACTTTC
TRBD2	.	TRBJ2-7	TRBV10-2	CASIPGLSGGEQYF	TGCGCCAGCATTCCGGGACTCTCGGGGGGCGAGCAGTACTTC
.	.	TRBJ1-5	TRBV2	CASSDDSVAPQHF	TGTGCCAGCAGTGATGACAGCGTCGCGCCCCAGCATTTT
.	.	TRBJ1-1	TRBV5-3	CASSNIVVDTEAFF	TGTGCCAGCAGCAATATCGTGGTTGACACTGAAGCTTTCTTT
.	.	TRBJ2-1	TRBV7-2	CASSLASWGGEQFF	TGTGCCAGCAGCTTAGCGTCTTGGGGTGGTGAGCAGTTCTTC
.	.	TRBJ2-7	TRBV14	CASSQDEWADAYEQYF	TGTGCCAGCAGCCAAGATGAGTGGGCTGACGCCTACGAGCAGTACTTC
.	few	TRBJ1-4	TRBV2	CASSEALGGRREKLFF	TGTGCCAGCAGTGAAGCGCTAGGAGGGAGGCGGGAAAAACTGTTTTTT
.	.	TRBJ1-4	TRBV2	CASNVRATNEKLFF	TGTGCCAGCAATGTAAGAGCAACTAATGAAAAACTGTTTTTT
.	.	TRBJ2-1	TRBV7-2	CASSLVGGEQFF	TGTGCCAGCAGCTTAGTTGGCGGGGAGCAGTTCTTC
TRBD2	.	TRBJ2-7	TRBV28	CASSPPSGRAGEQYF	TGTGCCAGCAGTCCCCCTAGCGGGAGGGCCGGTGAGCAGTACTTC